This TCR beta chain derives from a study of blood T cell repertoires in COVID-19. The wider study: Acute and convalescent COVID-19 samples came from the United States, Italy and Spain.

The germline V gene encodes CDR1 SEHNR and CDR2 FQNEAQ (reference sequence). The CDR3 covers 13 residues. The trim removed 4 bases at V and 11 bases at J, leaving 9 bases unmatched. Under the authors' procedure: Amplification from reference gene primers served as the basis for estimated nucleated cell counts. Sequenced by immunoSEQ multiplex PCR; TCRdb stores in-frame clones only, minus some. V and J calls and clone size follow that table, whereas D and trimming were derived from the DNA. This table holds about 160,000 clones, roughly four fifths found once. What was sequenced was peripheral blood. The TCR comes from an elderly woman with acute or convalescent COVID-19. The V gene is TRBV7-9, the J gene TRBJ1-1; 8 bases align to TRBD1. The CDR3 protein is CASSSTGEAAAFF. CDR3 sequence (DNA): TGTGCCAGCAGCTCGACAGGGGAGGCAGCCGCTTTCTTT. Drawing the rest from reference TRBV7-9 and TRBJ1-1, the complete variable domain is DTGVSQNPRHKITKRGQNVTFRCDPISEHNRLYWYRQTLGQGPEFLTYFQNEAQLEKSRLLSDRFSAERPKGSFSTLEIQRTEQGDSAMYLCASSSTGEAAAFFGQGTRLTVV.